This is a list of T cell receptor beta chains from one sample in a study of CD8+CD57+ T cells in acquired aplastic anemia. MiXCR, applied by TCRdb to the reads, yields one record per CDR3 protein. The sample records under 200,000 distinct CDR3 sequences, roughly 48% being singletons. Material for sequencing was sorted CD4+, CD8+, or CD8+CD57+ T cells (not recorded which) from PBMCs. The receptor source for this set is a human donor in good health. Both conserved end residues are part of each CDR3. Size tells how often a clone was seen (once, few, many) or the class of an expanded clone, and some rows leave it out.

abundance: NA
v_gene: TRBV6-5
j_gene: TRBJ1-1
CDR3aa: CASSPRGFTEAFF

abundance: NA
v_gene: TRBV7-6
j_gene: TRBJ1-1
CDR3aa: CASSSGLTNTEAFF

abundance: NA
v_gene: TRBV9
j_gene: TRBJ2-5
CDR3aa: CASSVAASGTQETQYF

abundance: NA
v_gene: TRBV29-1
j_gene: TRBJ2-2
CDR3aa: CSVPYSSGRNTGELFF

abundance: once
v_gene: TRBV24-1
j_gene: TRBJ2-5
CDR3aa: CATSDLQGETQYF

abundance: NA
v_gene: TRBV15
j_gene: TRBJ1-2
CDR3aa: CATSNQDYGYTF

abundance: NA
v_gene: TRBV2
j_gene: TRBJ1-3
CDR3aa: CASSRDQGTGNTIYF

abundance: many
v_gene: TRBV19
j_gene: TRBJ2-2
CDR3aa: CASSDRDRFSGELFF

abundance: many
v_gene: TRBV2
j_gene: TRBJ2-5
CDR3aa: CASSEGGTGRGETQYF

abundance: NA
v_gene: TRBV19
j_gene: TRBJ2-7
CDR3aa: CASSMGRDEQYF

abundance: many
v_gene: TRBV20-1
j_gene: TRBJ1-2
CDR3aa: CSAPDRSSNYGYTF